The entry that follows covers one T cell receptor (beta chain) sequence. This entry comes from a study of T cells after yellow fever vaccination. About the research overall: The authors prepared low-cell-number fractions using SMART-Seq v4 Ultra Low Input.

This CDR3 spans 16 amino acids. With V trimmed by 3 bases and J by 0 bases, 6 bases remained unmatched. Germline CDR1 and CDR2: MGHRA and YSYEKL. 5'RACE template switching added a universal primer site and UMIs to TCR cDNA. TCRdb independently ran MiXCR on the 5' RACE reads; one entry per CDR3 protein. The table records 450,000 to 600,000 distinct CDR3 sequences, roughly 12% of them present only once. This sequence was found in a man aged 30 to 45 who received the YFV17D yellow fever vaccine. V usage is TRBV4-1 and J usage is TRBJ2-5; 8 bases are shared with TRBD2. The material was PBMCs, obtained on the day of the yellow fever booster vaccination. In nucleotides, the CDR3 is TGCGCCAGCAGCCACGCCCTAGCGGGCCACCAAGAGACCCAGTACTTC. Protein: CASSHALAGHQETQYF.